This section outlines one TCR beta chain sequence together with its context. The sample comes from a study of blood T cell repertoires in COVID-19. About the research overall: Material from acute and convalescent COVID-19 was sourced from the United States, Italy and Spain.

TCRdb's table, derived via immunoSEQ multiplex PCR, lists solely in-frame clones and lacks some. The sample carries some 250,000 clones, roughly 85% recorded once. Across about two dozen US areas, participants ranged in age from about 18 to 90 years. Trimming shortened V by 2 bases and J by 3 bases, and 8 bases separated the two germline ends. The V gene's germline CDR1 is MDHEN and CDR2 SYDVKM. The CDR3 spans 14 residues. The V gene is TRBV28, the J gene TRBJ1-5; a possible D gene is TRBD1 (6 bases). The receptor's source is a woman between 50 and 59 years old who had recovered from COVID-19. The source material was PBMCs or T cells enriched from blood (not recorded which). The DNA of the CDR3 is TGTGCCAGCAGTTTAGGACAGCTCAATCAGCCCCAGCATTTT. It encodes CASSLGQLNQPQHF.